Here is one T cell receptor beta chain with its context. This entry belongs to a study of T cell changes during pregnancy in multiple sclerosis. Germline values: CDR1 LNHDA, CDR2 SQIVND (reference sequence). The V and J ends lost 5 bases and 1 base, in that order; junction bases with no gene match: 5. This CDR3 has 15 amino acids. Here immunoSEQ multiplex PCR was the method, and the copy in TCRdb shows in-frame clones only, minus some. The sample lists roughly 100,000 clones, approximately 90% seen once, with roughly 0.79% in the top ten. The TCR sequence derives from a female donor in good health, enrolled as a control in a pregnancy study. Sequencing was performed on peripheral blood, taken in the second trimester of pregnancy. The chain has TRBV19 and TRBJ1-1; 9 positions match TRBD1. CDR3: CASSPVDRGNTEAFF. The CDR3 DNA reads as TGTGCCAGTAGTCCGGTGGACAGGGGGAACACTGAAGCTTTCTTT. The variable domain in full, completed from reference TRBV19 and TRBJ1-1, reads DGGITQSPKYLFRKEGQNVTLSCEQNLNHDAMYWYRQDPGQGLRLIYYSQIVNDFQKGDIAEGYSVSREKKESFPLTVTSAQKNPTAFYLCASSPVDRGNTEAFFGQGTRLTVV.